This is a list of T cell receptor beta chains from one sample in a study of molecular identifiers for immune sequencing clone quantification. MiXCR was run by TCRdb on the PCR reads, yielding one entry per CDR3 protein. The sample has around 480,000 distinct CDR3 sequences; about 25% are singletons. Sequenced material: naive CD8+ T cells from blood, with Jurkat cell RNA spiked in. The source is a human donor in good health. Some libraries in this study had Jurkat cell RNA spiked in. Each CDR3 is given with its conserved first and last residue. D genes are given only for firm matches. Not every row has a clone size; where given, it reads once, few, many or a size class.

>TRBD1|TRBJ2-5|TRBV28|many
TGTGCCAGCAGTTTATGGTCCCGGACAGGGATGAGGGAGCCCCAAGAGACCCAGTACTTC
CASSLWSRTGMREPQETQYF
>NA|TRBJ2-5|TRBV5-6|NA
TGTGCCAGCAGTTTTCCGGCCCTGGAGGGCCAAGAGACCCAGTACTTC
CASSFPALEGQETQYF
>NA|TRBJ1-2|TRBV7-2|few
TGTGCCAGCAGCTTAGCGGACCTAGTCATCGATGGCTACACCTTC
CASSLADLVIDGYTF
>TRBD1|TRBJ1-1|TRBV29-1|many
TGCAGCGTCCGACAGGGGGCACAGAGCGGTGAAGCTTTCTTT
CSVRQGAQSGEAFF
>NA|TRBJ2-1|TRBV6-5|NA
TGTGCGAGCAGCCTAGCTGGGGGATCCTACAATGAGCAGCTCTTC
CASSLAGGSYNEQLF
>TRBD1|TRBJ2-7|TRBV28|many
TGTGCCAGCAGCTGGGGACAGACGTCGTGGCAGTACTTC
CASSWGQTSWQYF
>NA|TRBJ2-7|TRBV7-2|NA
TGTGCCAGCAGCGTAGAACTAGGAGGTTACGAGCAGTACTTC
CASSVELGGYEQYF
>NA|TRBJ2-3|TRBV27|few
TGTGCCAGCAGTTTATACTTAGTAGACGATACAGATACGCAGTATTTT
CASSLYLVDDTDTQYF
>NA|TRBJ2-1|TRBV7-2|NA
TGTGCCAGCAGCTTAGTATGGGAAGCTACCTACAATGAGCAGTTCTTC
CASSLVWEATYNEQFF
>NA|TRBJ1-4|TRBV6-5|few
TGTGCCAGCAGTTACTCAGGGGCGGATGAAAAACTGTTTTTT
CASSYSGADEKLFF
>NA|TRBJ2-1|TRBV14|many
TGTGCCAGCAGCCAACGGGACCCATCCGGCGGTGAGCAGTTCTTC
CASSQRDPSGGEQFF